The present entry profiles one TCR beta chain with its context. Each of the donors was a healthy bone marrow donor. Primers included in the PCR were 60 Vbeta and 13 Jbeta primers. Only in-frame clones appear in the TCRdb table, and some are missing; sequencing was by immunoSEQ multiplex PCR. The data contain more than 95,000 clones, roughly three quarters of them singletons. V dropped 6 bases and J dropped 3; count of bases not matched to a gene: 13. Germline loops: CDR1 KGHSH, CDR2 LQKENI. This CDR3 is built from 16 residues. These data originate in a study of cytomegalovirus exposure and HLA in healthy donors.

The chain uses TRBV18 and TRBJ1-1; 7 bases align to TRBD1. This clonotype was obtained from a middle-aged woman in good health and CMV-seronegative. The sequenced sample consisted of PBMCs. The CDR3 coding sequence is TGTGCCAGCTCGGTTCACCCGGGACAGAAGGACACTGAAGCTTTCTTT. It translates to CASSVHPGQKDTEAFF.